These 12 T cell receptor beta chains share one sample of origin, sequenced in a study of metastatic and nonmetastatic thyroid tumors. TCRdb reprocessed the PCR reads via MiXCR. The top ten hold about 20% of the sample, which has roughly 22,000 clones, approximately 35% seen once. Thyroid surgery was performed in patients who had received no treatment beforehand. Sequencing was carried out using blood. The receptors come from a male donor with papillary thyroid cancer or a benign thyroid nodule (not recorded which). Some clones in this sample may be carry-over from other donors' samples.

At least ten counts were recorded for this clone. V is TRBV20-1 and J is TRBJ1-2; TRBD1 matches at 12 bases. The germline V gene has CDR1 DFQATT and CDR2 SNEGSKA (reference sequence). Trimming took 5 bases from V and 5 from J; bases not matched to a gene: 9. There are 15 residues in the CDR3. The CDR3 region has the DNA TGCAGTGCTTATAACCCGGGACAGGGGGCTTATGGCTACACCTTC. Translated: CSAYNPGQGAYGYTF.

The genes are TRBV7-8 and TRBJ2-1; TRBD2 might be the D (6 bases). Trimming stripped 4 bases from V and 6 bases from J, with 10 bases between. CDR3 length: 13 amino acids. The germline V gene encodes CDR1 SGHVS and CDR2 FQNEAQ. CDR3 DNA sequence: TGTGCCAGCAGCTCCCCGGGACTCAATGAGCAGTTCTTC. Amino acid sequence: CASSSPGLNEQFF.

This clone was counted between two and nine times. The gene calls are TRBV2 and TRBJ1-6; 11 bases line up with TRBD1. The CDR3 has 14 residues. V trimming: 6 bases; J trimming: 11 bases; junction bases outside the gene matches: 6. Germline V gene data show CDR1 as SNHLY and CDR2 as FYNNEI. Here the CDR3 reads CASRDRGQTTPLHF. Written as DNA, the CDR3 is TGTGCCAGCAGGGACAGGGGGCAAACTACACCCCTCCACTTT.

This clone was observed a handful of times. The gene calls are TRBV6-2 or TRBV6-3 and TRBJ1-1; D possibly corresponds to TRBD1 (6 bases). The CDR3 spans 14 residues. Between the trimmed V and J ends, which lost 2 bases and 6 bases, there was a span of 13 bases. Germline V gene data show CDR1 as MNHEY and CDR2 as SVGEGT. The CDR3 DNA reads as TGTGCCAGCAGTTACGATGACAGGCTCCCTGAAGCTTTCTTT. It codes for CASSYDDRLPEAFF.

The V call is TRBV27, the J call TRBJ2-7; TRBD1 matches at 11 bases. This CDR3 has 15 amino acids. J gave up 0 bases and V 6 bases, and 4 bases lay outside the gene matches. CDR1 is MNHEY and CDR2 is SMNVEV in the germline V gene (reference sequence). CDR3 region: CASRTGTGGSYEQYF. Written as DNA, the CDR3 is TGTGCCAGCAGGACCGGGACAGGGGGCTCCTACGAGCAGTACTTC.

The rearrangement links TRBV5-8 to TRBJ1-6; D is undetermined. Per germline, CDR1 SGHTS and CDR2 YDEGEE. V was trimmed by 0 bases and J by 6 bases, leaving 13 bases between them. This CDR3 has 16 amino acids. CDR3 nucleotide sequence: TGTGCCAGCAGCTTGGGTCCAGTGACCTTTAATTCACCCCTCCACTTT. This encodes CASSLGPVTFNSPLHF.

By share, this clone ranks as medium-sized (0.01 to 0.1%). The chain employs TRBV19 and TRBJ1-2; 8 nucleotides match TRBD1. The CDR3 totals 15 residues. The V segment lost 10 bases and the J segment 4 bases; nucleotides outside the gene matches: 14. Germline loops: CDR1 LNHDA, CDR2 SQIVND (reference sequence). The CDR3 here is CATENRQGTGYGYTF. The CDR3 DNA sequence: TGTGCCACAGAAAATAGACAGGGGACGGGCTATGGCTACACCTTC.

The chain recombines TRBV6-1 with TRBJ2-5, with unresolved D. Trimming stripped 10 bases from V and 0 bases from J, with 18 bases between. CDR3 size: 15 residues. Germline V gene lookup returns CDR1 MNHNS and CDR2 SASEGT. The CDR3 bases are TGTGCCAACCCAAGGGTTTTTACGTACCAAGAGACCCAGTACTTC. Amino acids: CANPRVFTYQETQYF.

This clone is a singleton in its sample. This chain uses TRBV5-1 with TRBJ1-2; D not certain. The V gene lost 0 bases and the J gene lost 1 base, with 4 bases spanning the gap. This CDR3 comprises 13 residues. Germline-derived CDR1 and CDR2 are SGHRS and YFSETQ. The CDR3 region is CASSLADNYGYTF. The CDR3 nucleotides read TGCGCCAGCAGCTTGGCAGATAACTATGGCTACACCTTC.

In its sample, this clone was seen a few times. CDR3 amino acids: CASSYRMAGSSGSYNEQFF. In DNA, the CDR3 is TGTGCCAGCAGCTATCGAATGGCAGGGTCTAGCGGGAGTTACAATGAGCAGTTCTTC. V is TRBV7-2 and J is TRBJ2-1; TRBD2 agrees at 10 bases. Germline V CDR1 and CDR2: SGHTA, FQGNSA. The CDR3 runs 19 residues. The V and J ends lost 4 bases and 4 bases, in that order; junction bases with no gene match: 16.

Written as DNA, the CDR3 is TGTGCCAGCAGCTTAAGAGGGGCGATTGGGAACACTGAAGCTTTCTTT. Its protein product is CASSLRGAIGNTEAFF. This rearrangement joins TRBV13 to TRBJ1-1; possibly TRBD1 for D (5 bases). V dropped 2 bases and J dropped 1 base, with 14 bases sitting between them. The CDR3 sequence is 16 residues long. CDR1 is PRHDT and CDR2 is FYEKMQ in the germline V gene (reference sequence).

In its sample, this clone ranks as medium-sized. The V and J genes are TRBV6-1 and TRBJ2-5, with D tentatively TRBD1 (6 bases). The CDR3 has 13 residues. V was pared by 7 bases and J by 1 base, with 10 bases between. Germline CDR1 reads MNHNS; CDR2 reads SASEGT. The CDR3 DNA reads TGTGCCAGCAATAAGGACAGCCAAGAGACCCAGTACTTC. Its protein is CASNKDSQETQYF.